Listed here is a single T cell receptor beta chain. This clonotype was seen at least ten times. What this receptor recognizes is not known. Within one base of it there is no much larger clone, and no base qualities were kept. The time point label for this specimen denotes: patch test 2, 6 weeks after DPC sensitization. Sample treatment or condition, as interpreted from the label and publication: therapeutic diphenylcyclopropenone sensitization with weekly scalp DPC. Blood at each patch-test visit was drawn before the patch test was applied. To be eligible, patients had to be aged 18 to 70, diagnosed with alopecia and judged suitable for DPC therapy, while pregnant patients were excluded. Total RNA was isolated from unfractionated whole blood collected in Tempus Blood RNA tubes. The entry originates in a study of human T cells and chemical hapten exposure (dated by TCRdb to the early 2020s). For context, the study as a whole: For sensitization, 2% DPC in acetone was applied to a roughly 2 cm by roughly 2 cm area of upper inner arm skin. The patient cohort, mostly female, included alopecia areata with under or over 50% scalp involvement, alopecia totalis and alopecia universalis. Around 30 alopecia patients provided blood for TCR sequencing at one to four time points (pre-sensitization, 2, 6 and 24 weeks). Patients additionally received weekly therapeutic DPC doses to the scalp throughout the roughly 25-week study period. Patch testing was done on the upper back using Finn chambers containing 0.01% DPC, and results were scored after 6 days according to International Contact Dermatitis Research Group standards. The libraries were sequenced as a pool, and the TCR yield per sample differed mostly because of small variations in library volumes within the pool. This study followed changes in the peripheral blood TCR repertoire in vivo during primary and secondary sensitization of alopecia patients to the hapten diphenylcyclopropenone (DPC). Blood samples were taken from patients before sensitization (week 0) and at 2, 6 and about 24 weeks after DPC sensitization.

The library came from RACE. This sample was sequenced with a NextSeq 500. Library preparation attached unique molecular identifiers to individual cDNA molecules for quantitative, reproducible TCR counting. From each blood RNA sample, both TCR alpha and TCR beta chains were sequenced. In the original analysis: Samples had a median of roughly 87,000 TCRs, with a range from about 23,224 to 750,000. The Decombinator software suite was used to annotate V, J and CDR3 in the TCR reads. Every sample was subsampled to the same number of TCRs (28,000) for the PS versus PT1 abundance plots. TCRs were defined as expanded if absent before sensitization and observed at least eight times at the 2-week time point. Using fastp trimming at Q25 and MiXCR clonotype assembly, TCRdb reanalyzed the public sequencing data and kept in-frame beta chains. Each record represents a unique CDR3 protein, reported with the most common genes and DNA among its rows. The V and J calls come from TCRdb's annotation, not from the publication. The sample table holds some 150,000 distinct CDR3 sequences, of which 12% were seen once. The ten largest clones represent 1.4% of the sample.

What the study reported, not specific to this receptor: The number of TCRs above 1 in 1000 frequency did not change with DPC sensitization; there was no evidence of global repertoire structure alterations. Repeated subsampling changed both the strength of the expansion versus patch-test correlation and the threshold at which that correlation became significant. Expanded TCRs formed significantly more large CDR3 similarity clusters than pre-sensitization or healthy control sets, consistent with antigen-driven responses. Alopecia, a presumed autoimmune disease, was present in all patients, so the immune response of the patients might differ from that of healthy individuals. The number of PT1 expanded TCRs positively correlated with patch test score, significant at thresholds 8, 16 and 32 but not 4.

The sample in question was whole blood, obtained in connection with sensitization to the hapten diphenylcyclopropenone (DPC). The TCR comes from a woman aged 45 to 65 with alopecia areata. Some clones in this sample may be carry-over from other donors' samples.

The bases are TGTGCCAGCTCACCTGGCCTAGGGAGCTCCTACAATGAGCAGTTCTTC. It codes for CASSPGLGSSYNEQFF. Recombination connected TRBV18 to TRBJ2-1; a tentative D call is TRBD2 (5 bases match). Including cysteine and phenylalanine, the CDR3 has 16 amino acids. Here the CDR3 DNA is all that survives: 48 bases in frame from base 1. Via the germline V gene, CDR1 is KGHSH and CDR2 LQKENI. A distance of 12 bases separates the germline ends of V and J, which lose 3 bases and 0 bases respectively.